The sequence of this T cell receptor (beta chain) was determined in a study of blood T cell repertoires in COVID-19. Study summary: COVID-19 samples collected from the United States, Italy and Spain covered acute and convalescent phases. The analysed material was cDNA or gDNA that came from T cells, B-cell-depleted T cells, or PBMCs.

Per the authors' pipeline: Amplification from reference gene primers served as the basis for estimated nucleated cell counts. Some clones are missing from TCRdb's copy, which holds only in-frame ones; the method was immunoSEQ multiplex PCR. V, J and clone size are those of that table, while D and trimming were read from the DNA. Here the sample spans about 280,000 clones, approximately 88% being singletons. After removal of 5 bases from V and 0 bases from J, the junction contained 6 bases not matched to a gene. The CDR3 is 15 amino acids. Germline CDR1 reads SGHVS; CDR2 reads FNYEAQ. The sequence was collected from a man younger than 35 with active or convalescent COVID-19. This chain uses TRBV7-6 with TRBJ1-1, with TRBD1 matching over 7 bases. Sequencing input: peripheral blood. CDR3 nucleotides: TGTGCCAGCAGCGAGGACAGGACTGTGAACACTGAAGCTTTCTTT. It encodes CASSEDRTVNTEAFF.